This is a list of T cell receptor beta chains from one sample in a study of shared clonotypes between healthy human individuals. Only in-frame clones appear in the TCRdb table, and some are missing; sequencing was by immunoSEQ multiplex PCR. This sample has roughly 2,000,000 clones, with approximately 95% found just once. Sequencing input: naive CD8+ T cells sorted from blood. Every receptor here comes from a man aged 18 to 29 in good health. The conserved cysteine and the conserved F or W are not part of the CDR3 here.

v_call cdr3_aa
TRBV5-1 ASSFPSQGADTGELF
TRBV18 ASSPGGAEGYT
TRBV4-1 ASSQGQHNNYGYT
TRBV6-6 ATRGYEQY
TRBV9 ASSVEGRYQETQY
TRBV30 AYSTGSGGQPQH
TRBV7-9 ASRANTEAF
TRBV11-2 ASSLIGGGETQY
TRBV2 ASRGLAGAYEQY
TRBV4-1 ASSQRQGDWGYT
TRBV27 ASSSTGISYEQY
TRBV9 ASSVSDGTEAF
TRBV27 ASSFRRGGHEQY
TRBV7-9 ASSPEGAGDSPLH
TRBV5-5 ASSLVGHGDYGYT
TRBV2 ASSEMAGLTYEQY
TRBV19 ASRTGGLPQH
TRBV29-1 SALDGFMDNEQF
TRBV6-5 ASTSRERYNEQF
TRBV10-1 ASSELAGAPNTGELF
TRBV7-9 ASSQGVNEKLF
TRBV6-6 ASSYTGGGQPQH
TRBV5-1 ASSLEGLKANTEAF
TRBV11-2 ASSSHPTGSGFWNEQF
TRBV9 ASSQTGVNEKLF
TRBV5-1 ASSPSTGIETQY
TRBV2 ASSHARDTSSYEQY
TRBV7-9 ASSSTLSYEQY
TRBV7-9 ASSTLTGRNEQF
TRBV7-6 ASSLAPGLAGGRDTGELF
TRBV28 AIKRMNTEAF
TRBV6-5 ASSWGFGTEAF
TRBV11-2 ASSLGGDYYEQY
TRBV10-3 AISFSGATDTQY
TRBV19 ASSIGQNTEAF
TRBV2 ATRDTSSYEQY
TRBV9 ASGRGQGEQY
TRBV6-5 ASSYANRITGELF
TRBV30 AWKLLSGNEQF
TRBV4-3 ASSQDIRGEKLF
TRBV2 AIESGGVGTEAF
TRBV7-6 ASTQDRGRIRSTDTQY
TRBV28 ASSLRTRLGAF
TRBV28 ASKGTGITYEQY
TRBV19 ASSTGLANEQY
TRBV6-1 ASSEIIYEQY